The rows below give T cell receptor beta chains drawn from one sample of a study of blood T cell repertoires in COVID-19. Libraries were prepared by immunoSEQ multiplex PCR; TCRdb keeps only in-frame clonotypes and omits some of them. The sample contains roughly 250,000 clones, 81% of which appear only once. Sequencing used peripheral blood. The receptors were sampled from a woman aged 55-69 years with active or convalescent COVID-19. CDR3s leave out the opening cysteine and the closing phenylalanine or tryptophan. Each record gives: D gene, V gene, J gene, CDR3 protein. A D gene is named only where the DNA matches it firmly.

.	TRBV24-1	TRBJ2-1	ATSAASYNEQF
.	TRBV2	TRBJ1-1	ASSDGRENTEAF
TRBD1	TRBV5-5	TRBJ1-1	ASSFWGTGGSEAF
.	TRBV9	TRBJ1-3	ASSVRDFSGNTIY
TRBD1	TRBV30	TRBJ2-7	AWSPYGETGDRYEQY
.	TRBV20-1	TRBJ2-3	SASWGRARTDTQY
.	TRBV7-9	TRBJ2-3	ASSLDSGGRDTQY
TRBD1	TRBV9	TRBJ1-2	ASSGRNPRQGQKSNYGYT
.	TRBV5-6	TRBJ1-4	ASSLKGSGDEKLF
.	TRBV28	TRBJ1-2	ASSLFRGDGYT
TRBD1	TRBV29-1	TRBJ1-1	SADDKGQATEAF
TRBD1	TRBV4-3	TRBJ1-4	ASSQAVGRGQNEKLF
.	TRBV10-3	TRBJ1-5	AISEWAVSNQPQH
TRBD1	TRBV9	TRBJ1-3	ASSVGTGGYSGNTIY
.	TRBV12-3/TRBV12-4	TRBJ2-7	ASSTTSEQY
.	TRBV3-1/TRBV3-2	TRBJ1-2	ASGFEGFGGYT
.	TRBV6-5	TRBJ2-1	ASSRSRYNEQF
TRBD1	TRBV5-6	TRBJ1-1	ASSLARTGFTEAF
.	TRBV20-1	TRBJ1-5	SASGLLNQPQH